The count of the clone carrying this T cell receptor beta chain is one. No antigen is known for it. This CDR3 comprises 13 residues. CDR1 MNHEY and CDR2 SMNVEV come from the germline V gene (reference sequence). Between the trimmed V and J ends, which lost 4 bases and 6 bases, there was a span of 12 bases. The sample is drawn from a study of shared clonotypes between healthy human individuals. Study-wide background: Sampling drew on donors who were a couple of women and a few men aged 18 to 49. CD4 naive and CD4 memory each took three plates per donor, while CD8 naive took two and CD8 memory one. Study findings and constraints: Enrolling few donors narrowed the genetic and exposure-history diversity that was represented. Rarefaction exposed incomplete sorted-subset sequencing despite large depth.

Generated by immunoSEQ multiplex PCR, the TCRdb table keeps only in-frame clones and is missing some. The sample lists some 2.1 million clones, over 85% occurring once. The sample comprised naive CD4+ T cells sorted from blood. Subset noted: CD45RA+ positively selected. This receptor was identified in a man aged 18 to 30 in good health. The rearrangement joins TRBV27 to TRBJ1-1; D is uncertain. In nucleotides, the CDR3 is TGTGCCAGCAGTTCTCCAGACTCCGCTGAAGCTTTCTTT. Translating it yields CASSSPDSAEAFF.